The T cell receptor beta chain under discussion was sequenced for a study of T cell repertoires in cytomegalovirus infection. Looking at the study overall: In public TCR beta signatures, there were indications of both CMV infection and matching HLA type. Overall study results and limits: HLA-C-restricted CMV-specific TCR beta clonotypes prevailed in the ex vivo response.

The CDR3 has 13 amino acids. Germline-derived CDR1 and CDR2 are SGHVT and SQSDAQ. Note on this clonotype: The antigen is unknown. At one end the junction does not follow the germline gene, possibly because of a read error.

A single record per CDR3 protein comes from TCRdb applying MiXCR to the reads. The repertoire consists of 600,000 to 800,000 distinct CDR3 sequences, with approximately 24% occurring once and the leading ten covering 6.5% to 10%. The chain uses TRBV7-4 and TRBJ1-5, with unresolved D. The sequencing sample was made of CD8+ T cells from PBMCs. This TCR derives from a human donor in good health (CMV status not recorded). Some clones in this sample may be carry-over from other donors' samples. The CDR3 here is CANSPWGNQPQHF. The CDR3 region has the DNA TGTGCCAACAGCCCCTGGGGAAATCAGCCCCAGCATTTT. Looking up the rest from reference TRBV7-4 and TRBJ1-5 gives the full variable domain: GAGVSQSPRYKVAKRGRDVALRCDSISGHVTLYWYRQTLGQGSEVLTYSQSDAQRDKSGRPSGRFSAERPERSVSTLKIQRTEQGDSAVYLCANSPWGNQPQHFGDGTRLSIL.